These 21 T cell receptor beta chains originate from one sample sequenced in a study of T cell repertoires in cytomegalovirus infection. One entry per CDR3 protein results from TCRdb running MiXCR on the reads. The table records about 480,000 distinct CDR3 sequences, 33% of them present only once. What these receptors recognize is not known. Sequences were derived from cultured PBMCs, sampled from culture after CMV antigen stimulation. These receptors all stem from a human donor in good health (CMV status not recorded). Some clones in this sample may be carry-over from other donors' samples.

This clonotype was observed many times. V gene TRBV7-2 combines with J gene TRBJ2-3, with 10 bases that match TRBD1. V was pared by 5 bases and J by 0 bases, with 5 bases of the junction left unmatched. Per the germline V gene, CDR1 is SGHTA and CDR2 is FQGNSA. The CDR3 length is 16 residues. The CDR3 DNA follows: TGTGCCAGCAGCCCCGGACAGGGGGTAAGCACAGATACGCAGTATTTT. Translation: CASSPGQGVSTDTQYF.

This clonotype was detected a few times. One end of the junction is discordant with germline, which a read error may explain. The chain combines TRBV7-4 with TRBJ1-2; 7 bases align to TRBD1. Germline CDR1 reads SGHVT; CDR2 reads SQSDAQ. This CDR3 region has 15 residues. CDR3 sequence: CASSSRGGTDYGYTF. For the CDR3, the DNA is TGTGCCAGCAGCTCCAGGGGGGGGACGGACTATGGTTACACCTTC.

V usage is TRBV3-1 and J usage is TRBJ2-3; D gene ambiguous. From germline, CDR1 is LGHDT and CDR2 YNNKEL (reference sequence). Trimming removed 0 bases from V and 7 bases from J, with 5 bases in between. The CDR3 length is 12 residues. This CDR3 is CASSQDANTQYF. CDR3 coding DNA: TGTGCCAGCAGCCAAGATGCGAATACGCAGTATTTT.

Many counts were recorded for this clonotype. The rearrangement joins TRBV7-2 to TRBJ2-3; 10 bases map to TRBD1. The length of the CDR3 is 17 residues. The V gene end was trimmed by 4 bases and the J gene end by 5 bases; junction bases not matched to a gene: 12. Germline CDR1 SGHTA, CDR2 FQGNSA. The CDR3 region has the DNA TGTGCCAGCAGCTACGCCGGGCTAGACAGGGGGCTAGATACGCAGTATTTT. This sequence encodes CASSYAGLDRGLDTQYF.

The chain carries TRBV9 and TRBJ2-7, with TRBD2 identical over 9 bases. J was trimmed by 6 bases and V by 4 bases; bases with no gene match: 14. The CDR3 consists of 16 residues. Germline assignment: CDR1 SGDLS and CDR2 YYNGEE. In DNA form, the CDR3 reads TGTGCCAGCAGCCGGTCCCCTAGCGGGAAATTGGCCGAGCAGTACTTC. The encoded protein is CASSRSPSGKLAEQYF.

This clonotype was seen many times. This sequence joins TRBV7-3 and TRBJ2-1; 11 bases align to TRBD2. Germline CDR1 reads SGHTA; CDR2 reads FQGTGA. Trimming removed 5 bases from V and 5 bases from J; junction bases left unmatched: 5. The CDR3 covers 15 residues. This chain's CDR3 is CASSVRLAGHNEQFF. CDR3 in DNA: TGTGCCAGCAGCGTAAGACTAGCGGGGCACAATGAGCAGTTCTTC.

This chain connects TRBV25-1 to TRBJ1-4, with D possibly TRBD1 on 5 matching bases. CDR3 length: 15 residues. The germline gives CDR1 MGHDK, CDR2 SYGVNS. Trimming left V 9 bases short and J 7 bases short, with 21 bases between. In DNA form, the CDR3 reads TGTGCCAGTGGGAGTCGGGCAGGGAGAAGTGAAAAACTGTTTTTT. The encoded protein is CASGSRAGRSEKLFF.

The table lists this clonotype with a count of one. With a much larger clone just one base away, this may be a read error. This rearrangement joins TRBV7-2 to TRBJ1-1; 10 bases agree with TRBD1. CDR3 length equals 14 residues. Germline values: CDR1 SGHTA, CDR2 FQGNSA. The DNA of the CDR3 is TGTGCCAGCAGCGGACAGGGGGTTGAGACTGAAGCTTACTTT. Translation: CASSGQGVETEAYF. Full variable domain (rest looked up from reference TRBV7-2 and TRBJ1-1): GAGVSQSPSNKVTEKGKDVELRCDPISGHTALYWYRQSLGQGLEFLIYFQGNSAPDKSGLPSDRFSAERTGGSVSTLTIQRTQQEDSAVYLCASSGQGVETEAYFGQGTRLTVV.

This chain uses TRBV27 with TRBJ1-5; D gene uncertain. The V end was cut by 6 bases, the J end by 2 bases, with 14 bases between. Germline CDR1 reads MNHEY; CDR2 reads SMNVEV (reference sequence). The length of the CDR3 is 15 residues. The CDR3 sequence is CASSRTRGGNQPQHF. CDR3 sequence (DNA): TGTGCCAGCAGCCGTACCCGTGGGGGCAATCAGCCCCAGCATTTT.

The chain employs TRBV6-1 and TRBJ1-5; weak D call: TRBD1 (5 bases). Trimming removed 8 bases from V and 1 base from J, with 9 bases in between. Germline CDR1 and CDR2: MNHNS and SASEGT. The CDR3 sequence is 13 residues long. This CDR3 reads CASCGASNQPQHF. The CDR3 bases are TGTGCCAGCTGTGGGGCCAGCAATCAGCCCCAGCATTTT.

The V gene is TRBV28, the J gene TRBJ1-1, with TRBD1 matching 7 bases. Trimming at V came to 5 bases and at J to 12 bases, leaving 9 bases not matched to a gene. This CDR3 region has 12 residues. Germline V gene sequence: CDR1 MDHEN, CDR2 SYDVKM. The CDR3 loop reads CASSLRTGWTFF. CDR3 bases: TGTGCCAGCAGTCTCAGGACAGGCTGGACTTTCTTT.

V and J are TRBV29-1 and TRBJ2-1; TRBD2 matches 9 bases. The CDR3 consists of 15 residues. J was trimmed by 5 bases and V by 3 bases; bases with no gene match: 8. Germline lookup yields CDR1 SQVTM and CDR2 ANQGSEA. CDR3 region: CSVEWVSGRHNEQFF. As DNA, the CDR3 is TGCAGCGTTGAGTGGGTTAGCGGGAGACACAATGAGCAGTTCTTC.

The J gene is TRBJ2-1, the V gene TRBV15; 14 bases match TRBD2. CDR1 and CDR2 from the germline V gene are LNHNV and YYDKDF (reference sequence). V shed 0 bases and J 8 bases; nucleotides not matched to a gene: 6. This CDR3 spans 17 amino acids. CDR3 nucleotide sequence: TGTGCCACCAGCAGAGAAACGGGACTAGCGGGAGCCCATGAGCAGTTCTTC. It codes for CATSRETGLAGAHEQFF.

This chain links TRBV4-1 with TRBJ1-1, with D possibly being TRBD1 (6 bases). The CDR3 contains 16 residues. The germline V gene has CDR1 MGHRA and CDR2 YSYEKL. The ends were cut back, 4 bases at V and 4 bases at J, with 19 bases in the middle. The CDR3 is CASSPGRGRVVTEAFF. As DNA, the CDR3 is TGCGCCAGCAGCCCCGGACGGGGGCGTGTTGTCACTGAAGCTTTCTTT.

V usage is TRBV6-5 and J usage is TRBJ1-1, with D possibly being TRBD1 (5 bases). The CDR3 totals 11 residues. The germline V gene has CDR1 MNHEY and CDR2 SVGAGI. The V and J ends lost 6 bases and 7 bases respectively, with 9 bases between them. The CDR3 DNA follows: TGTGCCAGCAGCCGGGGCCATGAAGCTTTCTTT. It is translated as CASSRGHEAFF.

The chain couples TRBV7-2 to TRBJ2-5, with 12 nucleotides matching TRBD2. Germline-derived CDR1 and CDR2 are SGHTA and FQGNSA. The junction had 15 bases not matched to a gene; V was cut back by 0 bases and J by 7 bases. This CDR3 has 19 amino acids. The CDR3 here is CASSLAATTSGRWGVTQYF. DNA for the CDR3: TGTGCCAGCAGCTTAGCCGCGACGACTAGCGGGAGATGGGGTGTGACCCAGTACTTC.

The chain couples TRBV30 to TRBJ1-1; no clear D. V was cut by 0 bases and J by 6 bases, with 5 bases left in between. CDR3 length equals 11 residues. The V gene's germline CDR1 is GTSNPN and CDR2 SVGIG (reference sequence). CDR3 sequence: CAWSVRPEAFF. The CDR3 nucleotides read TGTGCCTGGAGTGTACGGCCTGAAGCTTTCTTT.

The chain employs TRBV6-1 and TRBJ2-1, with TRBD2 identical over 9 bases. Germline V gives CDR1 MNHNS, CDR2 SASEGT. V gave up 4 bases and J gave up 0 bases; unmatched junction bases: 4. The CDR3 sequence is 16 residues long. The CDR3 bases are TGTGCCAGCAGTGGAATTAGCGGGAGCTCCTACAATGAGCAGTTCTTC. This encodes CASSGISGSSYNEQFF.

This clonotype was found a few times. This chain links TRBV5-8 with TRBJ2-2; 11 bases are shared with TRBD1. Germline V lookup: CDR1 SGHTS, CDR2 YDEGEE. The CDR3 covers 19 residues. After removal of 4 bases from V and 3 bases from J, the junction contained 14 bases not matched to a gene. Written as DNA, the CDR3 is TGTGCCAGCAGCAACCGACCCGGGACAGGGGGAAGGTACACCGGGGAGCTGTTTTTT. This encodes CASSNRPGTGGRYTGELFF. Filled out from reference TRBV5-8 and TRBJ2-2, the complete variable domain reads EAGVTQSPTHLIKTRGQQATLRCSPISGHTSVYWYQQALGLGLQFLLWYDEGEERNRGNFPPRFSGRQFPNYSSELNVNALELEDSALYLCASSNRPGTGGRYTGELFFGEGSRLTVL.

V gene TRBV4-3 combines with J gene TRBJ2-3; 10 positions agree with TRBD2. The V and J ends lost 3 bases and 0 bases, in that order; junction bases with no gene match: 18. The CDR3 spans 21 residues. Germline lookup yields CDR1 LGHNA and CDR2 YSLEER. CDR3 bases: TGCGCCAGCAGCCACGCTCAACTTAGCGGGAGGAGCTTGGTGAGCACAGATACGCAGTATTTT. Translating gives CASSHAQLSGRSLVSTDTQYF.

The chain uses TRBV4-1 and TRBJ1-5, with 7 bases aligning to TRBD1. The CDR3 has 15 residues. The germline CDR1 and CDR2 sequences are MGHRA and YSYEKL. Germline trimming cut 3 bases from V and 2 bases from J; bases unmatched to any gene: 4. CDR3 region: CASSQPQGGNQPQHF. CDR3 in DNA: TGCGCCAGCAGCCAGCCTCAGGGGGGCAATCAGCCCCAGCATTTT.